This TCR beta chain is drawn from a study of T cell changes during pregnancy in multiple sclerosis. This clone was found a few times. Sequenced by immunoSEQ multiplex PCR; TCRdb stores in-frame clones only, minus some. The sample consists of about 130,000 clones, about 96% of them appearing once. V was pared by 4 bases and J by 5 bases, with 10 bases of the junction left unmatched. This CDR3 has 15 residues. The V gene's germline CDR1 is SGHDT and CDR2 YYEEEE. This sequence was found in a female donor with multiple sclerosis, enrolled in a pregnancy study. The sequencing used peripheral blood, collected after pregnancy. The chain links TRBV5-6 to TRBJ1-1; 8 positions agree with TRBD1. CDR3 coding DNA: TGTGCCAGCAGCATAGCCAGGGGGCCGGATACTGAAGCTTTCTTT. Translated: CASSIARGPDTEAFF. Combining the CDR3 with reference TRBV5-6 and TRBJ1-1 gives the whole variable domain DAGVTQSPTHLIKTRGQQVTLRCSPKSGHDTVSWYQQALGQGPQFIFQYYEEEERQRGNFPDRFSGHQFPNYSSELNVNALLLGDSALYLCASSIARGPDTEAFFGQGTRLTVV.